The 29 T cell receptor beta chains below were found in one sample sequenced in a study of blood T cell repertoires in COVID-19. The protocol was immunoSEQ multiplex PCR, while the TCRdb copy is restricted to in-frame clones and leaves out a portion. This sample yields over 20,000 clones, of which under 90% are seen a single time; 6.7% belongs to the top ten. Sample: peripheral blood. The receptors here all came from a human donor in a cohort sampled during active COVID-19.

V usage is TRBV10-2 and J usage is TRBJ2-2; D is possibly TRBD2 (6 bases). The CDR3 sequence is 11 residues long. Looked up from germline, CDR1 is WSHSY and CDR2 is SAAADI. V lost 8 bases and J lost 7, with 8 bases in between. Written as DNA, the CDR3 is TGCGCCAGCTCCGGGGGCGGGGAGCTGTTTTTT. Amino acids: CASSGGGELFF.

The V call is TRBV28, the J call TRBJ1-5; D may be TRBD1 (5 bases). Germline V gene lookup returns CDR1 MDHEN and CDR2 SYDVKM. CDR3 length equals 17 residues. Trimming took off 4 bases at V and 5 bases at J, with 21 bases between the two ends. The DNA for the CDR3 is TGTGCCAGCAGTTCCAGACGGGGGGACCTGGGGGATCAGCCCCAGCATTTT. It encodes CASSSRRGDLGDQPQHF.

The V call is TRBV3-1 (or the pseudogene TRBV3-2), the J call TRBJ1-5, with D possibly being TRBD1 (6 bases). The length of the CDR3 is 14 residues. Trimming shortened V by 3 bases and J by 6 bases, and 12 bases separated the two germline ends. The germline CDR1 and CDR2 sequences are LGHDT and YNNKEL (reference sequence). CDR3 sequence: CASSHAGAGQPQHF. For the CDR3, the DNA is TGTGCCAGCAGCCACGCAGGGGCGGGTCAGCCCCAGCATTTT.

This chain links TRBV19 with TRBJ1-1, with 9 bases identical to TRBD1. CDR1 LNHDA and CDR2 SQIVND come from the germline V gene (reference sequence). The ends lost 3 bases at V and 4 bases at J; junction bases unmatched: 9. CDR3 length equals 16 residues. CDR3 in amino acids: CASSMINRGLGTEAFF. The CDR3 nucleotides read TGTGCCAGTAGTATGATCAACAGGGGGCTTGGCACTGAAGCTTTCTTT.

This sequence joins TRBV28 and TRBJ2-3; 10 nucleotides align to TRBD1. The CDR3 covers 15 residues. After removal of 4 bases from V and 4 bases from J, the junction contained 5 bases not matched to a gene. Germline V lookup: CDR1 MDHEN, CDR2 SYDVKM. The CDR3 nucleotides are TGTGCCAGCAGTTCGACAGGGGGCGCATCAGATACGCAGTATTTT. Protein: CASSSTGGASDTQYF. Full variable domain (outside the CDR3, taken from reference TRBV28 and TRBJ2-3): DVKVTQSSRYLVKRTGEKVFLECVQDMDHENMFWYRQDPGLGLRLIYFSYDVKMKEKGDIPEGYSVSREKKERFSLILESASTNQTSMYLCASSSTGGASDTQYFGPGTRLTVL.

The genes are TRBV7-3 and TRBJ2-2; 7 nucleotides match TRBD1. This CDR3 is 16 amino acids long. V shed 5 bases and J 0 bases; nucleotides not matched to a gene: 6. Germline V lookup: CDR1 SGHTA, CDR2 FQGTGA. The CDR3 DNA sequence: TGTGCCAGCAGCCCCGACAGGGCTTCGAACACCGGGGAGCTGTTTTTT. Translating gives CASSPDRASNTGELFF.

The V call is TRBV4-1, the J call TRBJ2-5; the match to TRBD1 covers 9 bases. This CDR3 spans 15 amino acids. J lost 7 bases, V lost 4 bases, and 10 bases had no gene match. In germline, CDR1 is MGHRA, CDR2 YSYEKL. The CDR3 DNA reads as TGCGCCAGCAGCCCGAGGACAGGGGCCCCAGGGACCCAGTACTTC. Protein: CASSPRTGAPGTQYF.

The gene calls are TRBV9 and TRBJ2-7, with D perhaps TRBD2 (5 bases). CDR3 length equals 14 residues. The V gene lost 4 bases and the J gene lost 7 bases, with 18 bases spanning the gap. Per germline, CDR1 SGDLS and CDR2 YYNGEE. The CDR3 DNA is TGTGCCAGCAGCCCCCTAGCTGCGTCTGGGGAGCAGTACTTC. As protein: CASSPLAASGEQYF.

The V call is TRBV7-8, the J call TRBJ2-3; D is unresolved. V shed 5 bases and J shed 6 bases, with 9 bases lying between them. The CDR3 consists of 12 residues. The germline CDR1 and CDR2 sequences are SGHVS and FQNEAQ. CDR3 protein: CASSPSSDTQYF. The CDR3 DNA follows: TGTGCCAGCAGCCCTTCGTCGGATACGCAGTATTTT.

The chain joins TRBV6-5 to TRBJ1-5, with D unresolved. There are 13 residues in the CDR3. Germline values: CDR1 MNHEY, CDR2 SVGAGI. With 7 bases removed from V and 1 base from J, the gap between germline ends came to 8 bases. DNA for the CDR3: TGTGCCAGCACCGAGGCAAGCAATCAGCCCCAGCATTTT. This encodes CASTEASNQPQHF.

This clone occurred once. Other DNA sequences from this sample encode an identical CDR3 as well. CDR3 in DNA: TGTGCCAGCAGTTACTCCAGGACAGGGGGCAGCTATGGCTACACCTTC. This gives the protein CASSYSRTGGSYGYTF. The rearrangement links TRBV6-5 to TRBJ1-2; 11 bases match TRBD1. This CDR3 is built from 16 residues. V dropped 0 bases and J dropped 4; count of bases not matched to a gene: 4. The germline V gene encodes CDR1 MNHEY and CDR2 SVGAGI.

The V call is TRBV9, the J call TRBJ1-2; 7 bases align to TRBD1. Losses at the gene ends were 4 bases for V and 4 bases for J; bases not matched to a gene: 7. Germline lookup yields CDR1 SGDLS and CDR2 YYNGEE. The CDR3 extends over 14 amino acids. The CDR3 DNA reads TGTGCCAGCAGCCATACCGGGACAGCCTATGGCTACACCTTC. Residues: CASSHTGTAYGYTF.

The chain has TRBV11-2 and TRBJ2-3, with D perhaps matching TRBD1 (5 bases). V lost 2 bases to trimming and J lost 3 bases, with 15 bases between them. The CDR3 covers 16 residues. Germline values: CDR1 SGHAT, CDR2 FQNNGV. The CDR3 bases are TGTGCCAGCAGCTTAAGAGCGCAGGGTAGGACAGATACGCAGTATTTT. Amino acids: CASSLRAQGRTDTQYF.

This clone was counted between two and nine times. The chain joins TRBV9 to TRBJ1-5; D uncertain. Trimming took 10 bases from V and 0 from J, leaving 17 bases between them. Per the germline V gene, CDR1 is SGDLS and CDR2 is YYNGEE. This CDR3 has 15 amino acids. CDR3 sequence: CAGFLWEVSNQPQHF. The CDR3 region has the DNA TGTGCCGGGTTTTTATGGGAGGTTAGCAATCAGCCCCAGCATTTT.

The rearrangement links TRBV18 to TRBJ1-6; maybe TRBD1 (6 bases). CDR1 and CDR2 from the germline V gene are KGHSH and LQKENI. V lost 5 bases to trimming and J lost 14 bases, with 13 bases between them. The CDR3 has 12 amino acids. The CDR3 region is CASSSRGSALHF. CDR3 nucleotide sequence: TGTGCCAGCTCATCCAGGGGCTCGGCCCTCCACTTT.

The chain joins TRBV11-3 to TRBJ2-1, with 8 positions matching TRBD1. This CDR3 region has 15 residues. Germline lookup yields CDR1 SGHNT and CDR2 YENEEA. Trimming took 2 bases from V and 1 from J; bases not matched to a gene: 1. CDR3 DNA sequence: TGTGCCAGCAGCTTAAGACAGGGGTCCTACAATGAGCAGTTCTTC. This sequence encodes CASSLRQGSYNEQFF.

The chain recombines TRBV12-5 with TRBJ2-1; possible D gene TRBD2, 5 bases. Trimming took off 0 bases at V and 2 bases at J, with 17 bases between the two ends. The CDR3 runs 18 residues. Per germline, CDR1 LGHNT and CDR2 FRNRAP. The CDR3 protein is CASGLVVNDGGTYNEQFF. The CDR3 region has the DNA TGTGCTAGTGGTTTGGTAGTTAACGACGGAGGAACCTACAATGAGCAGTTCTTC.

V and J are TRBV18 and TRBJ1-5, with 9 bases identical to TRBD1. Germline CDR1 and CDR2: KGHSH and LQKENI. The CDR3 sequence is 14 residues long. J gave up 5 bases and V 6 bases, and 5 bases lay outside the gene matches. This CDR3 is CASSRTGDYQPQHF. CDR3 bases: TGTGCCAGCTCCCGGACAGGGGACTATCAGCCCCAGCATTTT.

The chain is built from TRBV5-5 and TRBJ1-2, with 9 nucleotides matching TRBD1. Trimming at V came to 3 bases and at J to 7 bases, leaving 1 base not matched to a gene. CDR1 and CDR2 (germline): SGHKS, YYEKEE (reference sequence). This CDR3 is built from 12 residues. The CDR3 loop is CASSWDRAGYTF. The CDR3 coding sequence is TGTGCCAGCAGCTGGGACAGGGCTGGCTACACCTTC.

This chain joins TRBV3-1 (or the pseudogene TRBV3-2) and TRBJ1-3; tentative D call: TRBD1 (6 bases). The V end was cut by 4 bases, the J end by 2 bases, with 21 bases between. Per germline, CDR1 LGHDT and CDR2 YNNKEL (reference sequence). The CDR3 runs 18 residues. CDR3 nucleotides: TGTGCCAGCAGCCGCGACCGGGCAGGGGCTGGTACTGGAAACACCATATATTTT. This sequence encodes CASSRDRAGAGTGNTIYF.

J is TRBJ1-2 and V is TRBV7-9; possible D gene TRBD1, 5 bases. CDR1 is SEHNR and CDR2 is FQNEAQ in the germline V gene (reference sequence). The CDR3 covers 16 residues. Trimming pared 1 base from V and 4 bases from J, leaving 16 bases between. DNA for the CDR3: TGTGCCAGCAGCTTAGTTATGGGGGGTCCTCTCTATGGCTACACCTTC. Its protein product is CASSLVMGGPLYGYTF. The full variable domain, completed using reference TRBV7-9 and TRBJ1-2, is DTGVSQNPRHKITKRGQNVTFRCDPISEHNRLYWYRQTLGQGPEFLTYFQNEAQLEKSRLLSDRFSAERPKGSFSTLEIQRTEQGDSAMYLCASSLVMGGPLYGYTFGSGTRLTVV.

The J gene is TRBJ1-6, the V gene TRBV6-5, with 8 bases fitting TRBD1. The ends lost 8 bases at V and 5 bases at J; junction bases unmatched: 5. CDR3 size: 14 residues. From germline, CDR1 is MNHEY and CDR2 SVGAGI. The CDR3 nucleotides are TGTGCCAGCTGGACAGGGTGGGATAATTCACCCCTCCACTTT. Translating gives CASWTGWDNSPLHF.

V gene TRBV18 combines with J gene TRBJ2-5; no definite D call. The V end lost 2 bases, the J end lost 1 base, and 5 bases lay between the germline ends. The CDR3 sequence is 13 residues long. Germline CDR1 is KGHSH and CDR2 is LQKENI. The CDR3 loop reads CASSPVSQETQYF. Written as DNA, the CDR3 is TGTGCCAGCTCACCAGTTAGCCAAGAGACCCAGTACTTC.

This clone has just a few counts. The chain joins TRBV3-1 (or the pseudogene TRBV3-2) to TRBJ2-2; D not certain. Trimming pared 2 bases from V and 3 bases from J, leaving 4 bases between. There are 13 residues in the CDR3. Germline values: CDR1 LGHDT, CDR2 YNNKEL (reference sequence). CDR3 in amino acids: CASSQRDTGELFF. CDR3 bases: TGTGCCAGCAGCCAAAGAGACACCGGGGAGCTGTTTTTT.

The V and J genes are TRBV13 and TRBJ1-2; D is perhaps TRBD1 (6 bases). The CDR3 length is 15 residues. Germline CDR1 PRHDT, CDR2 FYEKMQ (reference sequence). V lost 3 bases and J lost 1, with 12 bases in between. CDR3 sequence: CASSFRRGGNYGYTF. The CDR3 bases are TGTGCCAGCAGCTTCCGCCGAGGGGGTAACTATGGCTACACCTTC.

This chain joins TRBV18 and TRBJ2-7; 8 bases are a match to TRBD1. J lost 4 bases, V lost 4 bases, and 6 bases had no gene match. Per germline, CDR1 KGHSH and CDR2 LQKENI. The CDR3 extends over 14 amino acids. Written as DNA, the CDR3 is TGTGCCAGCTCACTCGGGACAGGAAAATACGAGCAGTACTTC. Its translation is CASSLGTGKYEQYF.

Worth noting for this clone: Germline is not matched at one junction end, which may reflect a read error. This sequence joins TRBV4-1 and TRBJ2-2; D perhaps matches TRBD2 (5 bases). Germline lookup yields CDR1 MGHRA and CDR2 YSYEKL. The CDR3 totals 15 residues. In nucleotides, the CDR3 is TGCGCCAGCGGCCAGATGGACTCAGACACCGGGGAGCTGTTTTTT. This codes for CASGQMDSDTGELFF.

This clone was picked up a small number of times. This sequence joins TRBV7-2 and TRBJ2-5, with 9 bases matching TRBD2. The CDR3 length is 16 residues. J gave up 5 bases and V 0 bases, and 7 bases lay outside the gene matches. From germline, CDR1 is SGHTA and CDR2 FQGNSA. For the CDR3, the DNA is TGTGCCAGCAGCTTAGCTGCAGCGGGGGGCGGGGAGACCCAGTACTTC. Translating gives CASSLAAAGGGETQYF.

The chain couples TRBV5-1 to TRBJ1-2; D gene ambiguous. V gave up 0 bases and J gave up 8 bases, with 11 bases separating them. The CDR3 loop spans 13 amino acids. The germline V gene encodes CDR1 SGHRS and CDR2 YFSETQ. For the CDR3, the DNA is TGCGCCAGCAGCTTGGAGGCTGGAGCCGGCTACACCTTC. It yields the protein CASSLEAGAGYTF.